The entry below gives a single TCR beta chain sequence along with its context. V lost 10 bases to trimming and J lost 2 bases, with 12 bases between them. There are 13 residues in the CDR3. Germline-derived CDR1 and CDR2 are LGHDT and YNNKEL (reference sequence). Measured with immunoSEQ multiplex PCR; TCRdb has only the in-frame clones, and not every one. The profile shows around 100,000 clones, roughly 86% of them singletons. This entry comes from a study of T cell responses to AZD1222 COVID-19 vaccine. This TCR came from an adult in good health. The source was peripheral blood, collected on day 0 of MenACWY control vaccination. V gene TRBV3-1 (or the pseudogene TRBV3-2) combines with J gene TRBJ1-3; a possible D gene is TRBD1 (6 bases). CDR3 in amino acids: CATTGRAGNTIYF. The CDR3, as DNA: TGTGCCACCACAGGGCGAGCTGGAAACACCATATATTTT.